The clone carrying this TCR beta chain was seen only once. This entry is derived from a study of T cell responses to AZD1222 COVID-19 vaccine. The junction had 16 bases not matched to a gene; V was cut back by 4 bases and J by 7 bases. This CDR3 contains 17 residues. Germline CDR1 reads LNHDA; CDR2 reads SQIVND (reference sequence). Produced via immunoSEQ multiplex PCR; TCRdb's table is partial and in-frame only. The sample comprises some 100,000 clones, about 86% of which are singletons, and about a sixth rests with the top ten. The clonotype comes from an adult in good health. The rearrangement uses TRBV19 and TRBJ1-2; TRBD1 matches 9 bases. Sequenced here: peripheral blood, sampled on day 0 of AZD1222 vaccination. The CDR3 bases are TGTGCCAGTAGTAGATCATCGGGACAGGGTAGTATTGGTGGCTACACCTTC. Translated, it gives CASSRSSGQGSIGGYTF.